This TCR beta chain was found in a study of T cell changes during pregnancy in multiple sclerosis. Generated by immunoSEQ multiplex PCR, the TCRdb table keeps only in-frame clones and is missing some. Among 75,000 to 90,000 clones listed, about nine tenths were seen once. The sequenced sample was PBMCs, obtained in the first trimester of pregnancy. The origin of this receptor is a female donor in good health, serving as a control in a pregnancy study. Some clones in this sample may be carry-over from other donors' samples.

As DNA, the CDR3 is TGTGCCAGCAGCTTTTGGGGAGCTAACTATGGCTACACCTTC. Translation gives CASSFWGANYGYTF. The chain carries TRBV5-4 and TRBJ1-2; no reliable D call. Germline CDR1 SGHNT, CDR2 YYREEE (reference sequence). The CDR3 runs 14 residues. V dropped 2 bases and J dropped 0 bases, with 8 bases sitting between them.